The clone carrying this T cell receptor beta chain was found a few times. What it binds is unknown. TCRbeta library construction was performed incorporating unique molecular identifiers. Each CDR3 protein gets one entry after TCRdb re-called the PCR reads with MiXCR. The table includes 500,000 to 750,000 distinct CDR3 sequences, 25% to 30% detected once. The data originate from a study of T-cell reconstitution after alpha-beta-depleted transplantation in children. General study points: Some patients owed their high day-60 TCRbeta diversity to surviving recipient T cells and thymic progenitors. Expanded clones from the graft, numbering several hundred, reportedly supplied alpha-beta T cells about two months after transplant. Newly generated T cells supplied most T-cell counts and diversity one year post-transplant.

The sequences come from PBMCs, collected before TCRalphabeta/CD19-depleted stem cell transplant. The receptor's source is a boy younger than two with Wiskott-Aldrich syndrome, due to receive a stem cell transplant.

For the CDR3, the DNA is TGTGCCAGCACCATGGGTGTAGACTATAATCAGCCCCAGCATTTT. Protein sequence: CASTMGVDYNQPQHF. The chain uses TRBV6-2 or TRBV6-3 and TRBJ1-5; D unclear. CDR1 MNHEY and CDR2 SVGEGT come from the germline V gene. V dropped 7 bases and J dropped 4 bases, with 17 bases sitting between them. This CDR3 region has 15 residues.